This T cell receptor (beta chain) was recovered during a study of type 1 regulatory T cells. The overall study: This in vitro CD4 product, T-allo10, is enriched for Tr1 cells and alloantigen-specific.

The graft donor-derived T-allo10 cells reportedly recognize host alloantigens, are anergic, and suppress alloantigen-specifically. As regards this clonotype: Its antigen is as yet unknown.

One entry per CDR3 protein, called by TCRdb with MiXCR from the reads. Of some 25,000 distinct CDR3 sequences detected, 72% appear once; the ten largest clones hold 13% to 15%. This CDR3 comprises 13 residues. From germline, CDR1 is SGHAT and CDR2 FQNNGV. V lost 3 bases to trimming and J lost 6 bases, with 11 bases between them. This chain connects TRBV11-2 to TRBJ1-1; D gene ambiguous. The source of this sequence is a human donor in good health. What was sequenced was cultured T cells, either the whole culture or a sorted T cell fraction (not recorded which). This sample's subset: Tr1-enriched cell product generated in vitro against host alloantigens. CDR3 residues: CASSFEGYAEAFF. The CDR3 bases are TGTGCCAGCAGCTTCGAGGGATATGCTGAAGCTTTCTTT. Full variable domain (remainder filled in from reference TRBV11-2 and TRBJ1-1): EAGVAQSPRYKIIEKRQSVAFWCNPISGHATLYWYQQILGQGPKLLIQFQNNGVVDDSQLPKDRFSAERLKGVDSTLKIQPAKLEDSAVYLCASSFEGYAEAFFGQGTRLTVV.